This T cell receptor beta chain was recorded in a study of blood T cell repertoires in COVID-19. About the study: The study drew acute and convalescent COVID-19 samples from the United States, Italy and Spain.

V lost 6 bases and J lost 5; bases outside the gene matches: 6. CDR1 and CDR2 (germline): MNHEY, SMNVEV (reference sequence). The CDR3 consists of 13 residues. TCRdb keeps only in-frame clones here, not all; method: immunoSEQ multiplex PCR. In the table there are approximately 79,000 clones, roughly 89% of which are singletons. The sequence came from a man in his 60s with acute or convalescent COVID-19. The sequencing sample was made of peripheral blood. The J gene is TRBJ2-5, the V gene TRBV27, with TRBD2 matching 7 bases. CDR3 in DNA: TGTGCCAGCAGCTTTGGGAGGGTGGAGACCCAGTACTTC. Protein sequence: CASSFGRVETQYF.